The 29 T cell receptor beta chains given below trace back to one sample, sequenced in a study of technical replicates of blood from four donors. Clones were read by immunoSEQ multiplex PCR, and TCRdb kept only the in-frame ones, dropping some. Among over 75,000 clones listed, approximately 97% were seen once. The sample consisted of T cells isolated from PBMCs. The source is a human donor in good health.

V and J are TRBV5-1 and TRBJ2-7; 7 bases agree with TRBD2. With V trimmed by 1 base and J by 4 bases, 2 bases remained unmatched. This CDR3 region has 13 residues. Looked up from germline, CDR1 is SGHRS and CDR2 is YFSETQ. In DNA form, the CDR3 reads TGCGCCAGCAGCTTGAGTAGCGGGTACGAGCAGTACTTC. It encodes CASSLSSGYEQYF.

The chain has TRBV7-9 and TRBJ2-5; D is unresolved. The CDR3 has 14 amino acids. With 4 bases removed from V and 2 bases from J, the gap between germline ends came to 11 bases. Looked up from germline, CDR1 is SEHNR and CDR2 is FQNEAQ (reference sequence). The CDR3 loop reads CASSYRGQQETQYF. In DNA, the CDR3 is TGTGCCAGCAGCTACCGCGGCCAGCAAGAGACCCAGTACTTC.

The chain combines TRBV12-5 with TRBJ2-1; 8 nucleotides line up with TRBD2. This CDR3 contains 15 residues. Trimming at V came to 7 bases and at J to 2 bases, leaving 7 bases not matched to a gene. CDR1 is LGHNT, CDR2 FRNRAP, per germline. CDR3 DNA sequence: TGTGCTAGTGCCCTTGTGGGACTAGCCTACAATGAGCAGTTCTTC. Its translation: CASALVGLAYNEQFF.

The V call is TRBV28, the J call TRBJ1-2; 8 bases line up with TRBD1. The CDR3 runs 14 residues. J gave up 8 bases and V 6 bases, and 11 bases lay outside the gene matches. In germline, CDR1 is MDHEN, CDR2 SYDVKM. CDR3 loop: CASSKGQARLGYTF. CDR3 DNA sequence: TGTGCCAGCAGCAAGGGACAGGCCCGGTTGGGCTACACCTTC.

The rearrangement uses TRBV14 and TRBJ1-2; 7 bases agree with TRBD1. This CDR3 is built from 14 residues. CDR1 and CDR2 (germline): SGHDN, FVKESK. V was pared by 0 bases and J by 7 bases, with 5 bases of the junction left unmatched. The DNA for the CDR3 is TGTGCCAGCAGCCAAGATGACAGGGCTAGTGGCTACACCTTC. It translates to CASSQDDRASGYTF.

The chain recombines TRBV7-9 with TRBJ2-3; tentatively, D is TRBD2 (5 bases). The CDR3 totals 15 residues. The germline V gene encodes CDR1 SEHNR and CDR2 FQNEAQ (reference sequence). The V end lost 2 bases, the J end lost 4 bases, and 13 bases lay between the germline ends. CDR3 sequence: CASSLWVGVSDTQYF. CDR3 DNA: TGTGCCAGCAGCTTATGGGTGGGAGTATCAGATACGCAGTATTTT.

The chain combines TRBV11-2 with TRBJ2-5; TRBD1 matches at 9 bases. Germline loops: CDR1 SGHAT, CDR2 FQNNGV. The J segment lost 4 bases and the V segment lost 6 bases, leaving 9 bases of the junction unmatched. This CDR3 is built from 15 residues. The CDR3 reads CASRHNRGRPETQYF. Written as DNA, the CDR3 is TGTGCCAGCAGACATAACAGGGGGCGCCCAGAGACCCAGTACTTC.

The chain combines TRBV6-5 with TRBJ1-5, with TRBD1 identical over 7 bases. Per germline, CDR1 MNHEY and CDR2 SVGAGI. The CDR3 loop spans 14 amino acids. J gave up 7 bases and V 5 bases, and 8 bases lay outside the gene matches. This chain's CDR3 is CASSLRQGWQPQHF. The CDR3, as DNA: TGTGCCAGCAGTCTTAGACAGGGTTGGCAGCCCCAGCATTTT.

The rearrangement joins TRBV14 to TRBJ2-7; a possible D gene is TRBD2 (5 bases). The V gene's germline CDR1 is SGHDN and CDR2 FVKESK. V lost 1 base, J lost 1 base, and 11 bases lay in between. This CDR3 is built from 15 residues. DNA for the CDR3: TGTGCCAGCAGCCAAGTTGTCAGCGGATCCTACGAGCAGTACTTC. It is translated as CASSQVVSGSYEQYF.

This chain links TRBV4-1 with TRBJ2-7; TRBD1 agrees at 7 bases. Germline-derived CDR1 and CDR2 are MGHRA and YSYEKL. V dropped 6 bases and J dropped 0; count of bases not matched to a gene: 8. CDR3 length: 15 amino acids. The CDR3 sequence is CASRYRQGSSYEQYF. CDR3 bases: TGCGCCAGCAGGTACCGACAGGGCAGCTCCTACGAGCAGTACTTC.

This chain links TRBV6-1 with TRBJ2-3; 8 bases map to TRBD2. The junction had 18 bases not matched to a gene; V was cut back by 3 bases and J by 1 base. This CDR3 is built from 20 residues. Per germline, CDR1 MNHNS and CDR2 SASEGT. This chain's CDR3 is CASSERFFGGAPVRTDTQYF. DNA for the CDR3: TGTGCCAGCAGTGAGAGGTTTTTCGGGGGGGCCCCTGTCCGCACAGATACGCAGTATTTT.

This CDR3 is CATSGPTGGNEQFF. The DNA for the CDR3 is TGTGCCACCAGCGGACCGACAGGGGGTAATGAGCAGTTCTTC. The gene calls are TRBV15 and TRBJ2-1; TRBD1 agrees at 9 bases. From germline, CDR1 is LNHNV and CDR2 YYDKDF (reference sequence). The CDR3 runs to 14 residues. J lost 7 bases, V lost 5 bases, and 6 bases had no gene match.

The chain recombines TRBV30 with TRBJ1-3; D not resolved. There are 16 residues in the CDR3. Trimming took off 5 bases at V and 0 bases at J, with 17 bases between the two ends. The germline gives CDR1 GTSNPN, CDR2 SVGIG (reference sequence). CDR3 nucleotides: TGTGCCTGGGCTTTGGGCTCCAGTCGCTCTGGAAACACCATATATTTT. Protein sequence: CAWALGSSRSGNTIYF.

V is TRBV29-1 and J is TRBJ2-2; a weak D match, TRBD1 (5 bases). The V gene lost 3 bases and the J gene lost 3 bases, with 23 bases spanning the gap. The germline gives CDR1 SQVTM, CDR2 ANQGSEA. This CDR3 is built from 18 residues. CDR3 nucleotide sequence: TGCAGCGTTGATCTACCTAACCAGGGCTTTGGGGACACCGGGGAGCTGTTTTTT. It translates to CSVDLPNQGFGDTGELFF.

The V call is TRBV2, the J call TRBJ1-1; no firm D call. CDR3 size: 14 residues. The V end lost 4 bases, the J end lost 1 base, and 10 bases lay between the germline ends. Germline loops: CDR1 SNHLY, CDR2 FYNNEI. The CDR3 sequence is CASSVGGSNTEAFF. Here the CDR3 DNA reads TGTGCCAGCAGTGTAGGCGGCTCGAACACTGAAGCTTTCTTT.

The V call is TRBV5-4, the J call TRBJ1-1; the D is unclear. The CDR3 consists of 16 residues. Germline V gives CDR1 SGHNT, CDR2 YYREEE (reference sequence). V lost 4 bases and J lost 3, with 19 bases in between. This CDR3 reads CASSMGYTKRYTEAFF. The CDR3 DNA follows: TGTGCCAGCAGCATGGGATATACCAAGAGGTACACTGAAGCTTTCTTT.

The chain is built from TRBV7-9 and TRBJ2-5; TRBD1 might be the D (6 bases). Trimming removed 1 base at V and 2 bases at J, with 11 bases between. Per the germline V gene, CDR1 is SEHNR and CDR2 is FQNEAQ (reference sequence). This CDR3 spans 15 amino acids. The CDR3 sequence is CASSLDGTRQETQYF. DNA of the CDR3: TGTGCCAGCAGCTTAGATGGGACAAGGCAAGAGACCCAGTACTTC.

The chain combines TRBV25-1 with TRBJ2-5; possible D gene TRBD1, 6 bases. Trimming removed 3 bases at V and 4 bases at J, with 12 bases between. Germline-derived CDR1 and CDR2 are MGHDK and SYGVNS. There are 14 residues in the CDR3. CDR3 sequence: CASSEHRVPETQYF. In nucleotides, the CDR3 is TGTGCCAGCAGTGAGCACAGGGTTCCAGAGACCCAGTACTTC.

In DNA form, the CDR3 reads TGTGCCAGCAGCCTACTAGCGGGGGGCTACAATGAGCAGTTCTTC. This gives the protein CASSLLAGGYNEQFF. The V gene is TRBV5-4, the J gene TRBJ2-1, with 12 bases that match TRBD2. This CDR3 has 15 amino acids. CDR1 SGHNT and CDR2 YYREEE come from the germline V gene (reference sequence). Trimming removed 4 bases from V and 3 bases from J; junction bases left unmatched: 2.

The chain is built from TRBV14 and TRBJ2-3; 10 bases match TRBD2. The germline CDR1 and CDR2 sequences are SGHDN and FVKESK. The V segment lost 4 bases and the J segment 3 bases; nucleotides outside the gene matches: 4. The CDR3 is made up of 15 amino acids. CDR3 nucleotide sequence: TGTGCCAGCAGCCGAAATAGCGGGGGGACAGATACGCAGTATTTT. It yields the protein CASSRNSGGTDTQYF.

V and J are TRBV7-3 and TRBJ1-1, with D possibly matching TRBD1 (6 bases). From germline, CDR1 is SGHTA and CDR2 FQGTGA. This CDR3 contains 15 residues. Trimming shortened V by 5 bases and J by 2 bases, and 15 bases separated the two germline ends. CDR3: CASSPATGTNTEAFF. The DNA of the CDR3 is TGTGCCAGCAGCCCCGCAACAGGGACCAACACTGAAGCTTTCTTT. Together with reference TRBV7-3 and TRBJ1-1, the CDR3 gives the full variable domain: GAGVSQTPSNKVTEKGKYVELRCDPISGHTALYWYRQSLGQGPEFLIYFQGTGAADDSGLPNDRFFAVRPEGSVSTLKIQRTERGDSAVYLCASSPATGTNTEAFFGQGTRLTVV.

This CDR3 reads CAISESELAGLEQFF. The CDR3 nucleotides read TGTGCCATCAGTGAGTCCGAACTAGCGGGGCTTGAGCAGTTCTTC. The chain uses TRBV10-3 and TRBJ2-1; 10 bases map to TRBD2. V lost 0 bases, J lost 9 bases, and 5 bases stayed unmatched. From germline, CDR1 is ENHRY and CDR2 SYGVKD. CDR3 length equals 15 residues.

The chain is built from TRBV6-1 and TRBJ2-1; no reliable D call. V lost 2 bases and J lost 0, with 8 bases in between. The V gene's germline CDR1 is MNHNS and CDR2 SASEGT. This CDR3 contains 15 residues. CDR3 protein: CASSELTSSYNEQFF. Written as DNA, the CDR3 is TGTGCCAGCAGTGAATTGACAAGCTCCTACAATGAGCAGTTCTTC.

J is TRBJ2-5 and V is TRBV4-1; possibly TRBD1 for D (5 bases). Germline loops: CDR1 MGHRA, CDR2 YSYEKL. Deletions cut 4 bases from V and 1 base from J, with 7 bases between. The CDR3 has 13 residues. In DNA form, the CDR3 reads TGCGCCAGCAGCCGACAGAGCCAAGAGACCCAGTACTTC. Translated, it gives CASSRQSQETQYF.

V and J are TRBV6-4 and TRBJ2-3; 10 bases map to TRBD2. The CDR3 has 18 amino acids. Trimming removed 4 bases from V and 1 base from J; junction bases left unmatched: 11. Germline V gives CDR1 MRHNA, CDR2 SNTAGT. This CDR3 reads CASSGSGTSAAGTDTQYF. Written as DNA, the CDR3 is TGTGCCAGCAGTGGTTCCGGGACTAGCGCCGCAGGCACAGATACGCAGTATTTT.

DNA for the CDR3: TGTGCCAGCAGCTTCAGCGGCCGTCGGGGACAGGGGGTTGATGGCTACACCTTC. Residues: CASSFSGRRGQGVDGYTF. The rearrangement links TRBV7-9 to TRBJ1-2, with 11 bases lining up with TRBD1. The CDR3 is made up of 18 amino acids. J lost 6 bases, V lost 3 bases, and 15 bases had no gene match. Germline V lookup: CDR1 SEHNR, CDR2 FQNEAQ (reference sequence).

The V and J genes are TRBV11-2 and TRBJ2-3, with 11 bases identical to TRBD2. This CDR3 spans 17 amino acids. Unmatched junction bases numbered 17, after V lost 6 bases and J lost 9 bases. Germline lookup yields CDR1 SGHAT and CDR2 FQNNGV. CDR3 protein: CASRSSGTSGSWGTQYF. The CDR3 DNA is TGTGCCAGCAGATCCTCCGGGACTAGCGGTTCTTGGGGAACGCAGTATTTT.

This rearrangement joins TRBV11-3 to TRBJ1-2, with TRBD1 matching 8 bases. Germline lookup yields CDR1 SGHNT and CDR2 YENEEA. The CDR3 covers 15 residues. V was clipped by 5 bases and J by 3 bases; unmatched bases: 8. CDR3 sequence (DNA): TGTGCCAGCAGCCCAGGGACAGGCCCCGACTATGGCTACACCTTC. It translates to CASSPGTGPDYGYTF.

CDR3 DNA: TGCGCCAGCAGCTTGGGTGGGGGACTAGCGGGGATGAATGAGCAGTTCTTC. It encodes CASSLGGGLAGMNEQFF. This sequence joins TRBV5-1 and TRBJ2-1, with TRBD2 matching over 13 bases. This CDR3 spans 17 amino acids. The germline gives CDR1 SGHRS, CDR2 YFSETQ. Trimming removed 0 bases from V and 7 bases from J; junction bases left unmatched: 7.